The rows below give T cell receptor beta chains drawn from one sample of a study of blood T cells in healthy people across ages. TCRdb re-derived calls from the 5' RACE reads in MiXCR, one entry per CDR3 protein. The sample carries over a million distinct CDR3 sequences, 45% recorded once. Sequenced sample: blood. The receptors come from a woman in her sixties or seventies in good health. The CDR3 runs from the conserved cysteine through the conserved F or W. D genes are given only for firm matches. For some rows the clone size is stated as once, few or many, or as a class when expanded; others skip it.

.,TRBJ1-6,TRBV3-1,TRBD1,CASSAQGTPLHF,TGTGCCAGCAGCGCACAGGGGACACCCCTCCACTTT
many,TRBJ2-5,TRBV29-1,.,CSVATSDLEQYF,TGCAGCGTCGCCACTAGTGATCTTGAGCAGTACTTC
.,TRBJ1-2,TRBV28,.,CASSPHPGDGNYGYTF,TGTGCCAGCAGTCCCCATCCCGGGGACGGCAACTATGGCTACACCTTC
.,TRBJ2-4,TRBV7-9,TRBD2,CASSLLASGRNIQYF,TGTGCCAGCAGCCTTCTGGCTAGCGGGAGGAACATTCAGTACTTC
few,TRBJ2-7,TRBV21-1,.,CASSLPSGVYF,TGTGCCAGCAGCCTTCCCTCAGGTGTGTACTTC
.,TRBJ1-2,TRBV10-3,TRBD1,CAIKESTGDGYTF,TGTGCCATCAAGGAATCGACAGGGGACGGCTACACCTTC
few,TRBJ2-7,TRBV20-1,TRBD2,CSARELAAYEQYF,TGCAGTGCTAGAGAACTAGCGGCGTACGAGCAGTACTTC
.,TRBJ2-1,TRBV10-1,.,CASSESRGATGQIYNEQFF,TGCGCCAGCAGTGAGTCTCGGGGGGCGACGGGACAGATCTACAATGAGCAGTTCTTC
few,TRBJ1-2,TRBV12-3/TRBV12-4,.,CASSDTTRASFGAGYTF,TGTGCCAGCAGTGATACAACGAGGGCATCGTTCGGAGCGGGCTACACCTTC
.,TRBJ1-1,TRBV11-2,.,CASSLRLALLNTGAFF,TGTGCCAGCAGCTTAAGGTTAGCTCTCTTGAACACTGGAGCTTTCTTT
.,TRBJ2-7,TRBV10-3,.,CAISDYQGYEQYF,TGTGCCATCAGTGACTATCAGGGGTACGAGCAGTACTTC
.,TRBJ1-2,TRBV4-1,.,CASSQDVGSGTYGYTF,TGCGCCAGCAGCCAAGATGTTGGCAGCGGAACCTATGGCTACACCTTC
.,TRBJ1-5,TRBV7-9,.,CASSGSGSQPQHF,TGTGCCAGCAGCGGATCGGGGAGCCAGCCCCAGCATTTT
.,TRBJ2-1,TRBV12-5,TRBD2,CASGLEAGGPIDEQFF,TGTGCTAGTGGTTTGGAAGCGGGAGGGCCAATTGATGAGCAGTTCTTC
.,TRBJ1-6,TRBV20-1,TRBD1,CSAVGQLYNSPLHF,TGCAGTGCCGTGGGACAGCTGTATAATTCACCCCTCCACTTT
.,TRBJ2-7,TRBV11-2,TRBD1,CASSLLRTGVKEQYF,TGTGCCAGCAGCTTACTGAGGACAGGGGTAAAGGAGCAGTACTTC
.,TRBJ2-5,TRBV28,TRBD1,CASSVDRGLGAQYF,TGTGCCAGCAGTGTAGACAGGGGCCTAGGGGCCCAGTACTTC
.,TRBJ1-6,TRBV6-5,TRBD1,CASSAQGARNSPLHF,TGTGCCAGCAGTGCCCAGGGGGCTCGGAATTCACCCCTCCACTTT
many,TRBJ1-2,TRBV7-8,TRBD1,CASSTGTGRGYTF,TGTGCCAGCAGCACCGGGACAGGGAGGGGCTACACCTTC
.,TRBJ1-2,TRBV6-2/TRBV6-3,.,CASSLHSPTVRRYYGYTF,TGTGCCAGCAGTTTACACTCCCCGACAGTTCGGCGGTACTATGGCTACACCTTC
.,TRBJ2-7,TRBV7-6,.,CASSFILDGYEQYF,TGTGCCAGCAGCTTCATCCTTGACGGCTACGAGCAGTACTTC
few,TRBJ2-5,TRBV20-1,TRBD2,CSARVPSGRLETQYF,TGCAGTGCTAGAGTCCCTAGCGGGAGGTTGGAGACCCAGTACTTC
few,TRBJ2-7,TRBV7-6,TRBD1,CASSSNPAKTGGAMGEQYF,TGTGCCAGCAGTTCAAATCCGGCCAAAACAGGGGGCGCCATGGGCGAGCAGTACTTC
.,TRBJ1-5,TRBV20-1,.,CSASGQGSNQPQHF,TGCAGTGCTAGTGGGCAGGGTAGCAATCAGCCCCAGCATTTT
.,TRBJ2-1,TRBV7-2,.,CACRRDFYNEQFF,TGTGCCTGCAGACGCGACTTTTACAATGAGCAGTTCTTC
once,TRBJ2-7,TRBV28,TRBD2,CASSLSVGLGTSLNEQYF,TGTGCCAGCAGTTTGTCGGTAGGACTCGGGACTAGCCTTAACGAGCAGTACTTC
few,TRBJ2-7,TRBV25-1,.,CASCDYYEQYF,TGTGCCAGCTGCGACTACTACGAGCAGTACTTC
.,TRBJ2-5,TRBV6-2/TRBV6-3,TRBD2,CASSYTTSGSGNEQYF,TGTGCCAGCAGTTACACCACTAGCGGGAGTGGTAATGAGCAGTACTTC
.,TRBJ2-3,TRBV4-1,TRBD2,CASSQDAASGRTDTQYF,TGCGCCAGCAGCCAGGATGCGGCTAGCGGCCGCACAGATACGCAGTATTTT
.,TRBJ2-3,TRBV24-1,.,CATSDPPSDAQYF,TGTGCCACCAGTGATCCACCTTCGGACGCGCAGTATTTT
.,TRBJ2-5,TRBV28,TRBD2,CASRGGGNQPEQYF,TGTGCCAGCAGGGGGGGGGGAAATCAACCAGAGCAGTACTTC
.,TRBJ1-5,TRBV12-3/TRBV12-4,TRBD1,CASSYTGGGQPQHF,TGTGCCAGCAGTTATACAGGGGGCGGACAGCCCCAGCATTTT
many,TRBJ2-5,TRBV4-1,.,CASRRVGGQETQYF,TGCGCCAGCAGACGCGTGGGGGGACAAGAGACCCAGTACTTC
few,TRBJ1-2,TRBV7-9,.,CASSEGFASGGYTF,TGTGCCAGCAGCGAGGGGTTTGCGTCGGGTGGCTACACCTTC
.,TRBJ2-1,TRBV29-1,TRBD1,CSYGDRDYNEQFF,TGCAGCTACGGGGACAGGGATTACAATGAGCAGTTCTTC
many,TRBJ2-7,TRBV10-3,.,CAIIGDSYEQYF,TGTGCCATCATTGGGGACTCCTACGAGCAGTACTTC
.,TRBJ2-6,TRBV12-3/TRBV12-4,TRBD2,CASKRTSGRSGANVLTF,TGTGCCAGCAAGCGGACTAGCGGGAGGTCTGGGGCCAACGTCCTGACTTTC
.,TRBJ2-1,TRBV12-3/TRBV12-4,TRBD2,CASSLGLAGGYEQFF,TGTGCCAGCAGTTTAGGACTAGCGGGAGGGTATGAGCAGTTCTTC
.,TRBJ1-1,TRBV27,TRBD1,CASKRGTGPTEAFF,TGTGCCAGTAAAAGAGGGACAGGGCCCACTGAAGCTTTCTTT
.,TRBJ2-4,TRBV11-2,.,CASSRLGKNIQYF,TGTGCCAGCAGCCGGCTGGGCAAAAACATTCAGTACTTC
few,TRBJ2-7,TRBV6-5,TRBD2,CASSYRGLAGDLNEQYF,TGTGCCAGCAGTTACAGGGGACTAGCGGGAGATCTGAACGAGCAGTACTTC
.,TRBJ2-7,TRBV7-9,.,CASRKGYEQYF,TGTGCCAGCCGAAAAGGCTACGAGCAGTACTTC
.,TRBJ1-5,TRBV6-1,.,CASSHVRPQHF,TGTGCCAGCAGCCACGTTCGGCCCCAGCATTTT
.,TRBJ2-6,TRBV10-3,.,CAISSGARGANVLTF,TGTGCCATCAGCAGTGGGGCTCGTGGGGCCAACGTCCTGACTTTC
.,TRBJ2-3,TRBV24-1,TRBD1,CATSVAGGGDTQYF,TGTGCCACCAGTGTGGCAGGGGGCGGGGATACGCAGTATTTT
.,TRBJ2-7,TRBV4-2,TRBD1,CASSRGQAQSHIYEQYF,TGTGCCAGCAGCCGGGGACAGGCTCAATCCCATATCTACGAGCAGTACTTC
few,TRBJ2-7,TRBV24-1,TRBD2,CATSDPTSGYEQYF,TGTGCCACCAGTGACCCGACTAGCGGTTACGAGCAGTACTTC
.,TRBJ1-6,TRBV12-3/TRBV12-4,.,CASSIKRNSPLHF,TGTGCCAGCAGTATCAAGAGAAATTCACCCCTCCACTTT
few,TRBJ2-1,TRBV11-2,.,CASSLQHGPYNEQFF,TGTGCCAGCAGCTTACAACATGGCCCTTACAATGAGCAGTTCTTC
.,TRBJ2-7,TRBV5-5,.,CASSLEWGSYNEQYF,TGTGCCAGCAGCTTGGAGTGGGGCAGCTACAATGAGCAGTACTTC
.,TRBJ2-1,TRBV15,.,CATCRGGDEQFF,TGTGCCACCTGCAGAGGAGGGGATGAGCAGTTCTTC
.,TRBJ1-2,TRBV6-5,TRBD1,CASSAGQGWGYGYTF,TGTGCCAGCAGTGCCGGACAGGGGTGGGGTTATGGCTACACCTTC